These 15 T cell receptor beta chains share one sample of origin, sequenced in a study of shared clonotypes between healthy human individuals. Data came from immunoSEQ multiplex PCR; TCRdb stores just in-frame clones and leaves some out. Here the sample spans millions of clones, around 95% being singletons. Source material: naive CD4+ T cells sorted from blood. Indicated subset: CD45RA+ positively selected. The receptors shown here come from a man younger than 30 in good health.

The CDR3 coding sequence is TGTGCCAGCAGCTTAGTAGCAGGGCGGCAAGAGACCCAGTACTTC. Translation: CASSLVAGRQETQYF. The J gene is TRBJ2-5, the V gene TRBV7-2, with a tentative D call TRBD1 (5 bases). CDR3 length: 15 residues. V was trimmed by 1 base and J by 2 bases, leaving 11 bases between them. The germline gives CDR1 SGHTA, CDR2 FQGNSA.

The V gene is TRBV10-3, the J gene TRBJ1-1, with D unresolved. Germline assignment: CDR1 ENHRY and CDR2 SYGVKD. The CDR3 is 13 amino acids. V was cut by 10 bases and J by 0 bases, with 12 bases left in between. The CDR3: CATMEGLNTEAFF. CDR3 DNA sequence: TGTGCCACGATGGAGGGCCTGAACACTGAAGCTTTCTTT.

V gene TRBV5-1 combines with J gene TRBJ1-4, with 10 bases identical to TRBD1. J lost 4 bases, V lost 4 bases, and 4 bases had no gene match. The germline CDR1 and CDR2 sequences are SGHRS and YFSETQ. This CDR3 has 15 residues. CDR3 nucleotide sequence: TGCGCCAGCAGCCCAGGGACAGGGGATAATGAAAAACTGTTTTTT. Translation: CASSPGTGDNEKLFF.

The chain has TRBV28 and TRBJ2-5; no clear D. Germline assignment: CDR1 MDHEN and CDR2 SYDVKM. The V end lost 8 bases, the J end lost 5 bases, and 9 bases lay between the germline ends. This CDR3 has 11 amino acids. CDR3 in amino acids: CASQRTETQYF. As DNA, the CDR3 is TGTGCCAGCCAGAGAACGGAGACCCAGTACTTC.

This chain links TRBV7-2 with TRBJ2-7; D gene ambiguous. The V gene's germline CDR1 is SGHTA and CDR2 FQGNSA. Trimming pared 4 bases from V and 3 bases from J, leaving 13 bases between. The CDR3 extends over 14 amino acids. As DNA, the CDR3 is TGTGCCAGCAGCTCCCGGCTCACGTTCTACGAGCAGTACTTC. Translated, it gives CASSSRLTFYEQYF.

This rearrangement joins TRBV9 to TRBJ1-2; D not certain. V was trimmed by 5 bases and J by 4 bases, leaving 15 bases between them. CDR3 size: 14 residues. Germline loops: CDR1 SGDLS, CDR2 YYNGEE. CDR3 DNA sequence: TGTGCCAGCAGGCGGGAGGCTTTGGGCTATGGCTACACCTTC. Translated: CASRREALGYGYTF.

This chain connects TRBV9 to TRBJ2-1; D call uncertain. CDR3 length equals 13 residues. Germline V gene lookup returns CDR1 SGDLS and CDR2 YYNGEE. V was clipped by 4 bases and J by 3 bases, with 8 bases between them. CDR3 in DNA: TGTGCCAGCAGCCCCCAGGTCTACAATGAGCAGTTCTTC. Translating it yields CASSPQVYNEQFF.

The CDR3 DNA reads TGTGCCAGCAGTGAATTTAGGGGCTGGAGCTCTAGCACAGATACGCAGTATTTT. It encodes CASSEFRGWSSSTDTQYF. The chain recombines TRBV25-1 with TRBJ2-3; tentative D call: TRBD1 (5 bases). V was trimmed by 1 base and J by 0 bases, leaving 17 bases between them. From germline, CDR1 is MGHDK and CDR2 SYGVNS. This CDR3 region has 18 residues.

The CDR3 here is CSASFRAEAFF. The CDR3 DNA is TGCAGTGCTAGCTTCCGCGCTGAAGCTTTCTTT. The V and J genes are TRBV20-1 and TRBJ1-1; D uncertain. The CDR3 length is 11 residues. The germline V gene has CDR1 DFQATT and CDR2 SNEGSKA (reference sequence). Trimming left V 3 bases short and J 6 bases short, with 8 bases between.

This chain uses TRBV11-2 with TRBJ2-1; 9 bases are a match to TRBD1. V gave up 3 bases and J gave up 5 bases; unmatched junction bases: 5. In germline, CDR1 is SGHAT, CDR2 FQNNGV. The CDR3 consists of 15 residues. CDR3 DNA sequence: TGTGCCAGCAGCTTTGGGACAGGGTTTCACAATGAGCAGTTCTTC. As protein: CASSFGTGFHNEQFF.

This chain connects TRBV10-3 to TRBJ2-3; 9 bases are a match to TRBD1. The CDR3 consists of 17 residues. The ends lost 4 bases at V and 2 bases at J; junction bases unmatched: 10. Per the germline V gene, CDR1 is ENHRY and CDR2 is SYGVKD. CDR3 nucleotide sequence: TGTGCCATCAGTGGGGGACAGGGAACCTATTACACAGATACGCAGTATTTT. It specifies CAISGGQGTYYTDTQYF.

The V gene is TRBV9, the J gene TRBJ1-5; D is undetermined. Germline assignment: CDR1 SGDLS and CDR2 YYNGEE. The V end lost 2 bases, the J end lost 0 bases, and 6 bases lay between the germline ends. This CDR3 is 14 amino acids long. CDR3 coding DNA: TGTGCCAGCAGCGTCCCTTGTAGCAATCAGCCCCAGCATTTT. Its translation: CASSVPCSNQPQHF.

This clone was observed a single time. An end of the junction differs from the germline gene, which may be a read error. The rearrangement uses TRBV12-5 and TRBJ2-7, with 7 bases matching TRBD1. The length of the CDR3 is 12 residues. The germline V gene has CDR1 LGHNT and CDR2 FRNRAP. The CDR3 region is CASGRGTGTDRF. Here the CDR3 DNA reads TGTGCTAGTGGGAGAGGGACCGGGACAGACCGATTC.

The chain uses TRBV29-1 and TRBJ2-1, with 7 bases lining up with TRBD1. Losses at the gene ends were 6 bases for V and 15 bases for J; bases not matched to a gene: 11. The CDR3 is 11 residues long. CDR1 is SQVTM and CDR2 is ANQGSEA in the germline V gene. Written as DNA, the CDR3 is TGCAGCGTCCAGGCCGACAGGGAACGGTTCTTC. Translating gives CSVQADRERFF.

J is TRBJ2-7 and V is TRBV10-3; maybe TRBD1 (6 bases). The CDR3 extends over 13 amino acids. Trimming took 2 bases from V and 2 from J, leaving 7 bases between them. The germline V gene encodes CDR1 ENHRY and CDR2 SYGVKD. The CDR3 bases are TGTGCCATCAGTGAGGACAGGACCTACGAGCAGTACTTC. This sequence encodes CAISEDRTYEQYF.